The sequence of this T cell receptor (beta chain) was determined in a study of cytomegalovirus exposure and HLA in healthy donors. Use of 60 Vbeta and 13 Jbeta primers characterized the PCR. Clones were sequenced by immunoSEQ multiplex PCR, and TCRdb holds only the in-frame ones, with some missing. The table records approximately 67,000 clones, 85% to 90% of them present only once. This CDR3 contains 15 residues. Germline lookup yields CDR1 SGHNT and CDR2 YYREEE (reference sequence). Trimming pared 3 bases from V and 5 bases from J, leaving 15 bases between. Sequencing input: PBMCs. This chain connects TRBV5-4 to TRBJ2-1; D not resolved. The receptor comes from a woman aged 30 to 39 in good health and CMV-seropositive. The CDR3 is CASSSLTRSHNEQFF. The CDR3 DNA reads TGTGCCAGCAGCTCCCTAACCCGGAGCCACAATGAGCAGTTCTTC. The full variable domain, its missing parts supplied by reference TRBV5-4 and TRBJ2-1, is ETGVTQSPTHLIKTRGQQVTLRCSSQSGHNTVSWYQQALGQGPQFIFQYYREEENGRGNFPPRFSGLQFPNYSSELNVNALELDDSALYLCASSSLTRSHNEQFFGPGTRLTVL.